This T cell receptor (beta chain) was identified in a study of blood T cell repertoires in COVID-19. In the study overall: COVID-19 samples, acute and convalescent, were from the United States, Italy and Spain. In each case, the material was cDNA or gDNA derived from T cells, B-cell-depleted T cells, or PBMCs.

Study processing details: Estimates of nucleated cell counts were drawn from the amplification of reference gene primers. The method was immunoSEQ multiplex PCR; TCRdb's version includes in-frame clones alone and lacks a portion of them. V and J calls and clone size are as listed in that table; D and trimming were resolved from the DNA. The table lists around 140,000 clones, roughly 89% of them singletons. Trimming shortened V by 4 bases and J by 4 bases, and 16 bases separated the two germline ends. The CDR3 sequence is 15 residues long. Germline loops: CDR1 MDHEN, CDR2 SYDVKM. The receptor's source is a man over 45 with active or convalescent COVID-19. Sequenced input: peripheral blood. The chain uses TRBV28 and TRBJ1-2; D may be TRBD1 (5 bases). CDR3 sequence: CASSSPGSWSYGYTF. The CDR3, as DNA: TGTGCCAGCAGTTCCCCAGGGTCTTGGTCCTATGGCTACACCTTC.